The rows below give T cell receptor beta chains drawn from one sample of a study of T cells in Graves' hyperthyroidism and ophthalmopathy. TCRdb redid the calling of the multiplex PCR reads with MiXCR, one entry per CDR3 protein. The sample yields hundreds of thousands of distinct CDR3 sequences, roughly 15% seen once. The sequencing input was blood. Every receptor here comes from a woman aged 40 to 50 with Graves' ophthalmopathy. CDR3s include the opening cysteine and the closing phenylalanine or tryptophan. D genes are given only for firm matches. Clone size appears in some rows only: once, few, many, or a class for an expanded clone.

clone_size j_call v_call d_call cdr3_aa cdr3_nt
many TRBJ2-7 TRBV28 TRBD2 CASSSVGSGSYEQYF TGTGCCAGCAGCTCGGTGGGTAGCGGGAGTTACGAGCAGTACTTC
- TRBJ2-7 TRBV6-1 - CASSVTSHEQYF TGTGCCAGCAGTGTCACAAGTCACGAGCAGTACTTC
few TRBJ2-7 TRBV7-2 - CASSLDFPEEQYF TGTGCCAGCAGCTTGGACTTTCCCGAGGAGCAGTACTTC
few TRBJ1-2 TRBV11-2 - CASSFGSIYGYTF TGTGCCAGCAGCTTCGGGTCGATATATGGCTACACCTTC
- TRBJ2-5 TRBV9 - CASSVDLGETQYF TGTGCCAGCAGCGTAGATCTTGGGGAGACCCAGTACTTC
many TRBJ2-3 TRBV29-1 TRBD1 CSVHGTGGRDTQYF TGCAGCGTCCACGGGACAGGGGGCAGGGATACGCAGTATTTT
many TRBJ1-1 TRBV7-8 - CASSRTVGGWTEAFF TGTGCCAGCAGCCGTACAGTTGGGGGCTGGACTGAAGCTTTCTTT
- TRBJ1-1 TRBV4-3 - CASSQLGRSIEGAFF TGCGCCAGCAGCCAGCTAGGACGATCAATCGAGGGGGCTTTCTTT
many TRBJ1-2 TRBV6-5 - CASSYSDQGEANYGYTF TGTGCCAGCAGTTACTCTGACCAGGGAGAAGCTAACTATGGCTACACCTTC
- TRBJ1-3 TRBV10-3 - CAISDYDQDGNTIYF TGTGCCATCAGTGACTACGACCAAGACGGAAACACCATATATTTT
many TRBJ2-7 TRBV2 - CASSGYQTAVSYEQYF TGTGCCAGCAGTGGGTACCAGACAGCCGTATCCTACGAGCAGTACTTC
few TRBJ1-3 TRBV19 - CASTYGRPLSGNTIYF TGTGCCAGTACCTACGGGAGACCCCTCTCTGGAAACACCATATATTTT
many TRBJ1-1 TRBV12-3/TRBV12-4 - CASSLAGLEAFF TGTGCCAGCAGTTTAGCGGGCCTAGAAGCTTTCTTT
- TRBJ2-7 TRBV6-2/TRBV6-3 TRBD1 CASSYVLGQGRHEQYF TGTGCCAGCAGTTACGTGTTGGGACAGGGGAGGCACGAGCAGTACTTC
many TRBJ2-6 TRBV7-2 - CASSFGTGYGANVLTF TGTGCCAGCAGCTTCGGAACAGGGTATGGGGCCAACGTCCTGACTTTC
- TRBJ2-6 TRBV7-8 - CASSHSGFWSGANVLTF TGTGCCAGCAGTCATTCAGGTTTCTGGTCTGGGGCCAACGTCCTGACTTTC
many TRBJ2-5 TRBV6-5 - CASINGWRGSQETQYF TGTGCCAGCATAAATGGGTGGCGGGGATCCCAAGAGACCCAGTACTTC
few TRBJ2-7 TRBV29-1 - CSVEAGISYEQYF TGCAGCGTTGAAGCCGGGATTTCCTACGAGCAGTACTTC
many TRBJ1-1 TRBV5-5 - CASTYWDADDGEAFF TGTGCCAGCACTTACTGGGACGCAGACGATGGTGAAGCTTTCTTT
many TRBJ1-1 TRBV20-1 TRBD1 CSAFRGHTEAFF TGCAGTGCTTTCAGGGGGCACACTGAAGCTTTCTTT
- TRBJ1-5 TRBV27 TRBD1 CARPQGARQPQHF TGTGCCAGACCCCAGGGGGCTCGGCAGCCCCAGCATTTT